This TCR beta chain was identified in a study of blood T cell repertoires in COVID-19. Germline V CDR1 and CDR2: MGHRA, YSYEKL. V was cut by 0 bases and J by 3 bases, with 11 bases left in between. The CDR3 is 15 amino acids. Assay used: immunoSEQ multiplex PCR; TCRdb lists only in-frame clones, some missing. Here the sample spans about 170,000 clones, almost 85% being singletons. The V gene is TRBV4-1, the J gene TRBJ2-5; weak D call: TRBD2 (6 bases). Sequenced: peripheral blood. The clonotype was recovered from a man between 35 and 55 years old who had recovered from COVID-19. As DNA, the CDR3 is TGCGCCAGCAGCCAAGAGTGGCGGGATGAAGAGACCCAGTACTTC. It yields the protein CASSQEWRDEETQYF.